This TCR beta chain was identified during a study of blood T cells in healthy people across ages. Caucasian individuals from Russia who were healthy and aged roughly 6 to 100 acted as donors. Then a second PCR, running roughly 7 to 11 cycles, was carried out with a sample-barcoded 5' primer and a J-beta primer mix. TCRdb re-called the 5' RACE reads with MiXCR, one entry per CDR3 protein. The table has 500,000 to 700,000 distinct CDR3 sequences, roughly 31% seen once. This clonotype is a singleton in its sample. The antigen remains unidentified. Study-wide results and caveats: The study regarded diversity estimates from one million T cells as underestimates. TCR beta diversity, measured per million T cells, fell in a roughly linear way with age. Relative to aged donors, long-lived donors carried more naive CD4+ cells and displayed higher diversity.

The sample was blood. The sequence was collected from a woman aged 80 or older in good health.

CDR3 in DNA: TGTGCCAGCAGTTCAGGGACAGCTGACGATCAGCCCCAGCATTTT. This gives the protein CASSSGTADDQPQHF. The rearrangement uses TRBV6-2 or TRBV6-3 and TRBJ1-5; 7 nucleotides agree with TRBD1. The junction had 8 bases not matched to a gene; V was cut back by 4 bases and J by 5 bases. The V gene's germline CDR1 is MNHEY and CDR2 SVGEGT. There are 15 residues in the CDR3.